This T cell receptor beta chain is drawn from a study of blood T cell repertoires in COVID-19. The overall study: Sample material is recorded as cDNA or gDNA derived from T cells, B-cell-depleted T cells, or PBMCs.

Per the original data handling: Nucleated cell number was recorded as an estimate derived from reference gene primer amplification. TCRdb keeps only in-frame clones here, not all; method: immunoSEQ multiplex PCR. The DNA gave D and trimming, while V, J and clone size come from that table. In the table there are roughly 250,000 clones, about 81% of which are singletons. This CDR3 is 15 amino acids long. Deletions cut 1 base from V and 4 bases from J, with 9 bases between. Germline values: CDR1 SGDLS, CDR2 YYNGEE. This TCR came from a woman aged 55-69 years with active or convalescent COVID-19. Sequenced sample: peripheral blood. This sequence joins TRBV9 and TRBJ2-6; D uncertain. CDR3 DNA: TGTGCCAGCAGCGTAAGCCCTGCAGGGGCCAACGTCCTGACTTTC. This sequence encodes CASSVSPAGANVLTF.